These 30 T cell receptor beta chains originate from one sample sequenced in a study of identical twins' blood T cells. TCRdb itself ran the 5' RACE reads through MiXCR, one entry per CDR3 protein. Of a few hundred thousand distinct CDR3 sequences in the sample, 28% were seen once. Sequenced: PBMCs. These receptors all stem from a woman aged 18 to 55 in good health.

Concerning this clonotype itself: This may arise from a read error, as a much more abundant clone is one base away. This chain connects TRBV20-1 to TRBJ2-7; D gene unclear. The CDR3 spans 13 residues. Germline CDR1 reads DFQATT; CDR2 reads SNEGSKA (reference sequence). The CDR3 DNA reads as TGCAGTGCGTCGTCTGGGCTCTCCTACGGGCAGTACTTC. Its translation is CSASSGLSYGQYF.

There are many counts of this clonotype. The V and J genes are TRBV19 and TRBJ2-1, with a tentative D call TRBD2 (5 bases). The CDR3 has 15 residues. V shed 2 bases and J shed 2 bases, with 10 bases lying between them. The germline V gene has CDR1 LNHDA and CDR2 SQIVND (reference sequence). This CDR3 is CASSISASPYNEQFF. CDR3 bases: TGTGCCAGTAGTATATCGGCTAGCCCCTACAATGAGCAGTTCTTC.

In regard to this clonotype: The junction differs from germline at one of its ends, possibly a read error. This chain joins TRBV11-2 and TRBJ2-1; possibly TRBD2 for D (6 bases). CDR1 and CDR2 (germline): SGHAT, FQNNGV. The CDR3 has 16 amino acids. Here the CDR3 reads CVSSPGVSFSYNEQFF. DNA of the CDR3: TGTGTCAGCAGCCCGGGGGTCTCATTCTCCTACAATGAGCAGTTCTTC.

The chain employs TRBV20-1 and TRBJ2-5; possibly TRBD2 for D (6 bases). Between the trimmed V and J ends, which lost 0 bases and 5 bases, there was a span of 16 bases. Germline CDR1 is DFQATT and CDR2 is SNEGSKA (reference sequence). This CDR3 has 15 amino acids. CDR3 protein: CSARELASSGETQYF. The CDR3 DNA is TGCAGTGCTAGAGAGCTAGCGTCTTCAGGGGAGACCCAGTACTTC.

This clonotype was seen ten or more times. The V call is TRBV19, the J call TRBJ2-1; 9 bases are shared with TRBD2. The CDR3 length is 18 residues. Trimming took 1 base from V and 3 from J; bases not matched to a gene: 10. Germline CDR1 and CDR2: LNHDA and SQIVND (reference sequence). The CDR3 DNA is TGTGCCAGTAGTATAGCCCCCCAACGTAGCGGGGGCTACAATGAGCAGTTCTTC. Translation gives CASSIAPQRSGGYNEQFF.

This clonotype was detected only a few times. The CDR3: CSARDRRGGASGNTIYF. In DNA form, the CDR3 reads TGCAGTGCTAGAGATAGGAGAGGGGGCGCGTCTGGAAACACCATATATTTT. The rearrangement links TRBV20-1 to TRBJ1-3; 7 positions agree with TRBD1. J lost 1 base, V lost 0 bases, and 9 bases had no gene match. This CDR3 contains 17 residues. The germline V gene encodes CDR1 DFQATT and CDR2 SNEGSKA (reference sequence).

This sequence joins TRBV12-5 and TRBJ1-5; 7 bases are a match to TRBD1. The length of the CDR3 is 15 residues. Looked up from germline, CDR1 is LGHNT and CDR2 is FRNRAP. J gave up 5 bases and V 1 base, and 5 bases lay outside the gene matches. CDR3 region: CASGLGGDSHQPQHF. Written as DNA, the CDR3 is TGTGCTAGTGGTTTGGGAGGGGACAGCCATCAGCCCCAGCATTTT.

Concerning this clonotype: One base away lies a much larger clone, so this may be a sequencing read error. The rearrangement joins TRBV7-9 to TRBJ2-1; TRBD2 might be the D (6 bases). The CDR3 totals 15 residues. Germline V gene lookup returns CDR1 SEHNR and CDR2 FQNEAQ (reference sequence). CDR3: CASSAGLSSCNEQFF. CDR3 in DNA: TGTGCCAGCAGCGCGGGACTTAGCTCCTGCAATGAGCAGTTCTTC.

This clonotype has a handful of counts. This chain connects TRBV5-1 to TRBJ2-7; a weak D match, TRBD2 (6 bases). Germline V CDR1 and CDR2: SGHRS, YFSETQ. The CDR3 totals 15 residues. V was clipped by 3 bases and J by 2 bases, with 15 bases between them. In DNA form, the CDR3 reads TGCGCCAGCAGCTCCGGGGGACCGCTCACCTACGAGCAGTACTTC. Protein sequence: CASSSGGPLTYEQYF.

Details on this clonotype: Germline and junction disagree at one end, which may indicate a read error. The genes are TRBV29-1 and TRBJ1-2; no definite D call. The CDR3 consists of 11 residues. The V gene's germline CDR1 is SQVTM and CDR2 ANQGSEA. The CDR3 DNA follows: TGCAGCGTTGAGGACCGGAGTGGCCACACCTTC. Translation: CSVEDRSGHTF. Together with reference TRBV29-1 and TRBJ1-2, the CDR3 gives the full variable domain: SAVISQKPSRDICQRGTSLTIQCQVDSQVTMMFWYRQQPGQSLTLIATANQGSEATYESGFVIDKFPISRPNLTFSTLTVSNMSPEDSSIYLCSVEDRSGHTFGSGTRLTVV.

This clonotype was seen at least ten times. This sequence joins TRBV20-1 and TRBJ2-1, with D perhaps matching TRBD2 (5 bases). V was clipped by 5 bases and J by 2 bases, with 7 bases between them. The CDR3 is 12 amino acids. The V gene's germline CDR1 is DFQATT and CDR2 SNEGSKA (reference sequence). The CDR3 reads CSARTPYNEQFF. CDR3 bases: TGCAGTGCTCGGACTCCCTACAATGAGCAGTTCTTC.

J is TRBJ2-2 and V is TRBV20-1, with a tentative D call TRBD1 (5 bases). This CDR3 region has 16 residues. Germline assignment: CDR1 DFQATT and CDR2 SNEGSKA (reference sequence). Between the trimmed V and J ends, which lost 5 bases and 7 bases, there was a span of 23 bases. The CDR3 protein is CSAHSGSQRFDGELFF. The CDR3 region has the DNA TGCAGTGCTCATTCAGGGTCACAGCGTTTCGACGGGGAGCTGTTTTTT.

This chain links TRBV9 with TRBJ1-2; D ambiguous. Trimming took 0 bases from V and 4 from J, leaving 13 bases between them. The CDR3 runs to 15 residues. Germline CDR1 and CDR2: SGDLS and YYNGEE. The CDR3 protein is CASSVAPQDLYGYTF. The CDR3 region has the DNA TGTGCCAGCAGCGTAGCTCCCCAGGACCTCTATGGCTACACCTTC. The full variable domain, its missing parts supplied by reference TRBV9 and TRBJ1-2, is DSGVTQTPKHLITATGQRVTLRCSPRSGDLSVYWYQQSLDQGLQFLIQYYNGEERAKGNILERFSAQQFPDLHSELNLSSLELGDSALYFCASSVAPQDLYGYTFGSGTRLTVV.

This chain joins TRBV29-1 and TRBJ2-1; 9 bases map to TRBD2. The CDR3 totals 14 residues. Germline CDR1 is SQVTM and CDR2 is ANQGSEA. The junction had 6 bases not matched to a gene; V was cut back by 1 base and J by 8 bases. Here the CDR3 reads CSVEGASGAYEQFF. The CDR3 nucleotides read TGCAGCGTTGAAGGGGCTAGCGGGGCCTATGAGCAGTTCTTC.

V gene TRBV20-1 combines with J gene TRBJ1-1; D not resolved. The CDR3 extends over 14 amino acids. Trimming shortened V by 1 base and J by 0 bases, and 9 bases separated the two germline ends. CDR1 and CDR2 (germline): DFQATT, SNEGSKA (reference sequence). The CDR3, as DNA: TGCAGTGCTAGAGCTACGACCTTGAACACTGAAGCTTTCTTT. It is translated as CSARATTLNTEAFF.

This chain uses TRBV12-3 or TRBV12-4 with TRBJ2-1; 7 bases agree with TRBD2. CDR3 size: 14 residues. The V gene end was trimmed by 8 bases and the J gene end by 5 bases; junction bases not matched to a gene: 9. CDR3 sequence: CASSLAAINNEQFF. The DNA for the CDR3 is TGTGCCAGCTCTCTAGCGGCCATCAACAATGAGCAGTTCTTC.

CDR3 region: CASSEAQETQYF. CDR3 DNA sequence: TGTGCCAGCAGTGAAGCGCAGGAGACCCAGTACTTC. The V call is TRBV2, the J call TRBJ2-5; the D is unclear. Per germline, CDR1 SNHLY and CDR2 FYNNEI. V was trimmed by 0 bases and J by 5 bases, leaving 4 bases between them. This CDR3 comprises 12 residues.

The chain combines TRBV14 with TRBJ2-5; no definite D call. This CDR3 spans 12 amino acids. Germline V gene lookup returns CDR1 SGHDN and CDR2 FVKESK. The ends were cut back, 6 bases at V and 4 bases at J, with 9 bases in the middle. Written as DNA, the CDR3 is TGTGCCAGCAGTGGTGGGCGAGAGACCCAGTACTTC. As protein: CASSGGRETQYF. Full variable domain (outside the CDR3, taken from reference TRBV14 and TRBJ2-5): EAGVTQFPSHSVIEKGQTVTLRCDPISGHDNLYWYRRVMGKEIKFLLHFVKESKQDESGMPNNRFLAERTGGTYSTLKVQPAELEDSGVYFCASSGGRETQYFGPGTRLLVL.

The chain carries TRBV10-3 and TRBJ2-7; TRBD1 matches at 12 bases. The length of the CDR3 is 14 residues. Germline CDR1 reads ENHRY; CDR2 reads SYGVKD. Trimming at V came to 5 bases and at J to 7 bases, leaving 6 bases not matched to a gene. The DNA of the CDR3 is TGTGCCATCAGTTCGGGACAGGGGGCGCGGGAGCAGTACTTC. As protein: CAISSGQGAREQYF.

This clonotype showed up just a few times. V is TRBV13 and J is TRBJ1-5; D ambiguous. V lost 4 bases to trimming and J lost 8 bases, with 9 bases between them. The germline CDR1 and CDR2 sequences are PRHDT and FYEKMQ (reference sequence). There are 12 residues in the CDR3. The CDR3 nucleotides read TGTGCCAGCAGCTCCAACGGGGAGCCCCAGCATTTT. This encodes CASSSNGEPQHF.

This clonotype was recorded at least ten times. The DNA for the CDR3 is TGTGCCAGCAGCCCCCGGTTAAACGACAGGGGCGGCAACACTGAAGCTTTCTTT. Residues: CASSPRLNDRGGNTEAFF. The chain employs TRBV7-6 and TRBJ1-1; 8 bases agree with TRBD1. CDR1 SGHVS and CDR2 FNYEAQ come from the germline V gene. V trimming: 5 bases; J trimming: 2 bases; junction bases outside the gene matches: 16. The CDR3 consists of 18 residues.

This rearrangement joins TRBV7-2 to TRBJ2-1; 8 bases fit TRBD2. In germline, CDR1 is SGHTA, CDR2 FQGNSA. The V gene end was trimmed by 5 bases and the J gene end by 7 bases; junction bases not matched to a gene: 7. The CDR3 covers 14 residues. CDR3 loop: CASSVTTSVNEQFF. In DNA form, the CDR3 reads TGTGCCAGCAGCGTCACGACTAGCGTAAATGAGCAGTTCTTC.

The gene calls are TRBV10-2 and TRBJ2-3; a possible D gene is TRBD2 (6 bases). V lost 9 bases, J lost 8 bases, and 21 bases lay in between. Germline assignment: CDR1 WSHSY and CDR2 SAAADI. The CDR3 totals 14 residues. This CDR3 reads CASRVPGLVATQYF. The CDR3 DNA is TGCGCCAGTCGCGTCCCGGGACTTGTAGCTACGCAGTATTTT.

V gene TRBV18 combines with J gene TRBJ2-1; no clear D gene. This CDR3 comprises 15 residues. Trimming took off 5 bases at V and 8 bases at J, with 19 bases between the two ends. Per germline, CDR1 KGHSH and CDR2 LQKENI. DNA for the CDR3: TGTGCCAGCTCATCCTTGGGCAAAGGCGGCTATGAGCAGTTCTTC. Encoded protein: CASSSLGKGGYEQFF. Full variable domain (rest looked up from reference TRBV18 and TRBJ2-1): NAGVMQNPRHLVRRRGQEARLRCSPMKGHSHVYWYRQLPEEGLKFMVYLQKENIIDESGMPKERFSAEFPKEGPSILRIQQVVRGDSAAYFCASSSLGKGGYEQFFGPGTRLTVL.

This clonotype has at least ten counts. The chain combines TRBV6-5 with TRBJ1-2; D perhaps matches TRBD1 (6 bases). The CDR3 runs to 13 residues. CDR1 is MNHEY and CDR2 is SVGAGI in the germline V gene. The V end lost 6 bases, the J end lost 1 base, and 9 bases lay between the germline ends. The DNA for the CDR3 is TGTGCCAGCAGAAGGGACAATAACTATGGCTACACCTTC. Protein sequence: CASRRDNNYGYTF.

The rearrangement uses TRBV7-2 and TRBJ2-7; no clear D gene. Germline loops: CDR1 SGHTA, CDR2 FQGNSA. The CDR3 has 15 amino acids. Trimming took off 3 bases at V and 0 bases at J, with 12 bases between the two ends. The CDR3 sequence is CASSFRSASSYEQYF. The CDR3 DNA follows: TGTGCCAGCAGCTTTAGGTCAGCGAGCTCCTACGAGCAGTACTTC.

This clonotype showed up just a few times. This chain uses TRBV27 with TRBJ1-2; TRBD1 might be the D (5 bases). This CDR3 has 13 amino acids. The V end was cut by 2 bases, the J end by 6 bases, with 10 bases between. CDR1 and CDR2 from the germline V gene are MNHEY and SMNVEV (reference sequence). CDR3 sequence (DNA): TGTGCCAGCAGTTTAAAGCAGGGCGATGGCTACACCTTC. It specifies CASSLKQGDGYTF.

This chain links TRBV7-9 with TRBJ1-3; D is undetermined. Trimming left V 5 bases short and J 4 bases short, with 9 bases between. Germline V gives CDR1 SEHNR, CDR2 FQNEAQ (reference sequence). CDR3 length: 13 amino acids. CDR3 sequence reads: CASSHPGGNTIYF. CDR3 DNA: TGTGCCAGCAGCCATCCGGGGGGAAACACCATATATTTT. Variable domain in full (rest from reference TRBV7-9 and TRBJ1-3): DTGVSQNPRHKITKRGQNVTFRCDPISEHNRLYWYRQTLGQGPEFLTYFQNEAQLEKSRLLSDRFSAERPKGSFSTLEIQRTEQGDSAMYLCASSHPGGNTIYFGEGSWLTVV.

In this sample, this clonotype turned up a few times. J is TRBJ2-3 and V is TRBV9, with 8 bases aligning to TRBD2. V trimming: 2 bases; J trimming: 1 base; junction bases outside the gene matches: 6. CDR3 size: 16 residues. Germline V gene lookup returns CDR1 SGDLS and CDR2 YYNGEE. CDR3 protein: CASSVPAGGGTDTQYF. Here the CDR3 DNA reads TGTGCCAGCAGCGTTCCGGCGGGAGGAGGCACAGATACGCAGTATTTT.

This clonotype appeared a few times. The V call is TRBV3-1, the J call TRBJ2-7; D perhaps matches TRBD1 (5 bases). Germline values: CDR1 LGHDT, CDR2 YNNKEL (reference sequence). CDR3 length equals 13 residues. V was cut by 2 bases and J by 7 bases, with 12 bases left in between. CDR3 protein: CASSQSGAREQYF. The DNA of the CDR3 is TGTGCCAGCAGCCAAAGTGGGGCTCGGGAGCAGTACTTC.